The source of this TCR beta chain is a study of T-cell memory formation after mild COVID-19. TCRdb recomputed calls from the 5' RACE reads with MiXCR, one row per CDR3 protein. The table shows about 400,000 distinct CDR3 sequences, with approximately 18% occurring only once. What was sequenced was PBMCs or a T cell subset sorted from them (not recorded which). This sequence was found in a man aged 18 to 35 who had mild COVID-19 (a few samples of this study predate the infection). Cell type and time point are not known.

Written as DNA, the CDR3 is TGTGCCATCAGCCTAGCGGGGGGTCACCAAGAGACCCAGTACTTC. Translation: CAISLAGGHQETQYF. This chain uses TRBV10-3 with TRBJ2-5, with 11 positions matching TRBD2. This CDR3 has 15 residues. V was clipped by 6 bases and J by 0 bases; unmatched bases: 3. The V gene's germline CDR1 is ENHRY and CDR2 SYGVKD.